This T cell receptor (beta chain) comes out of a study of control samples from healthy donors and cancer patients. Profiled with immunoSEQ multiplex PCR; TCRdb holds only in-frame clones, not every one. Here the sample spans 150,000 to 180,000 clones, around 96% being singletons. V trimming: 0 bases; J trimming: 8 bases; junction bases outside the gene matches: 13. The CDR3 runs to 18 residues. Germline assignment: CDR1 SGDLS and CDR2 YYNGEE. The receptor's source is a man aged 35 to 55 in good health. The chain is built from TRBV9 and TRBJ2-1, with 11 bases aligning to TRBD2. Material for sequencing was blood. Written as DNA, the CDR3 is TGTGCCAGCAGCGTAGCCGGTAGCGGGGGGGCAAGGTTTGATGAGCAGTTCTTC. Protein product: CASSVAGSGGARFDEQFF.